A selection of T cell receptor beta chains follows, all from one sample in a study of blood T cell repertoires in COVID-19. Produced via immunoSEQ multiplex PCR; TCRdb's table is partial and in-frame only. The sample has 210,000 or so clones; 83% are singletons. The source material was peripheral blood. These receptors were collected from a man aged 50 to 59 with active or convalescent COVID-19. CDR3s include the opening cysteine and the closing phenylalanine or tryptophan. A D gene is named only where the DNA matches it firmly. Part of the rows lack a size; the others show once, few, many or a class for expanded clones.

TRBV5-5	TRBJ1-2	.	.	TGTGCCAGCAGCTTGAACAGGGAAGGAGGCTACACCTTC	CASSLNREGGYTF
TRBV11-2	TRBJ2-1	few	.	TGTGCCAGCAGCCGCCGGGGTAGTAGCGGTGAGCAGTTCTTC	CASSRRGSSGEQFF
TRBV4-3	TRBJ2-7	.	.	TGCGCCAGCAGCCAAGCCAGCGGATCCTCCTACGAGCAGTACTTC	CASSQASGSSYEQYF
TRBV4-1	TRBJ1-3	.	.	TGCGCCAGCAGCCAAGACCAGGGGACTGGAAACACCATATATTTT	CASSQDQGTGNTIYF
TRBV19	TRBJ1-4	.	.	TGTGCCAGTACATCATCGGGGGGCAGGGAAAAACTGTTTTTT	CASTSSGGREKLFF
TRBV7-9	TRBJ1-2	.	.	TGTGCCAGCAGCTTCGGTTATGGTAACTATGGCTACACCTTC	CASSFGYGNYGYTF
TRBV5-1	TRBJ2-3	.	TRBD1	TGCGCCAGCAGCTTCGGATCGGACAGGACCACAGATACGCAGTATTTT	CASSFGSDRTTDTQYF
TRBV11-2	TRBJ2-4	.	.	TGTGCCAGCAGCTTATTGGCTGGTTCGTTCAACATTCAGTACTTC	CASSLLAGSFNIQYF
TRBV10-3	TRBJ2-7	.	TRBD2	TGTGCCATCAGTGAGGGCCGTCTGGGAGGGGTTGTCTACGAGCAGTACTTC	CAISEGRLGGVVYEQYF
TRBV4-1	TRBJ2-3	.	TRBD1	TGCGCCAGCAGCCCGCTCCCCGGGACAGGGCTGACGGATACGCAGTATTTT	CASSPLPGTGLTDTQYF
TRBV2	TRBJ2-2	once	TRBD1	TGTGCCAGCAGTGGGCAGGGGGCCGGGGAGCTGTTTTTT	CASSGQGAGELFF
TRBV28	TRBJ2-7	.	TRBD1	TGTGCCAGCAGTTTATCCCGGACAGGGTTGTCCGAGCAGTACTTC	CASSLSRTGLSEQYF
TRBV19	TRBJ2-3	.	.	TGTGCCAGTAGTCCCGGGAGCACAGATACGCAGTATTTT	CASSPGSTDTQYF
TRBV7-6	TRBJ2-1	.	.	TGTGCCAGCAGCCAGGCACGAGGGTATGAGCAGTTCTTC	CASSQARGYEQFF
TRBV10-3	TRBJ2-7	.	TRBD2	TGTGCCATCAGGCCGGGACTAGCGGAGACCTACGAGCAGTACTTC	CAIRPGLAETYEQYF
TRBV2	TRBJ1-6	.	.	TGTGCCAGCAGTAAGGCGGGTTCGTGGGGAAGTTCACCCCTCCACTTT	CASSKAGSWGSSPLHF
TRBV27	TRBJ1-1	.	TRBD1	TGTGCCAGCAGTTTCTACCAGGGACAGTCGACTGAAGCTTTCTTT	CASSFYQGQSTEAFF
TRBV5-4	TRBJ2-3	.	.	TGTGCCAGCAGTTCCAACAGGGAGGATACGCAGTATTTT	CASSSNREDTQYF
TRBV21-1	TRBJ1-1	.	.	TGTGCCAGCAGCAAAGTAGGGACAGGGGGCGGGAACACTGAAGCTTTCTTT	CASSKVGTGGGNTEAFF
TRBV19	TRBJ1-2	.	TRBD1	TGTGCCAGTAGGCGGGGACAGGGTGATGGCTACACCTTC	CASRRGQGDGYTF
TRBV9	TRBJ1-1	.	TRBD1	TGTGCCAGCAGCTTACGACAGGGTGGGGACACTGAAGCTTTCTTT	CASSLRQGGDTEAFF
TRBV11-3	TRBJ1-6	many	.	TGTGCCAGCAGCTTAAATATGAATTCACCCCTCCACTTT	CASSLNMNSPLHF
TRBV6-5	TRBJ2-2	.	TRBD2	TGTGCCAGCAGCCTAGCGGGATACACCGGGGAGCTGTTTTTT	CASSLAGYTGELFF
TRBV2	TRBJ1-1	.	.	TGTGCCAGCAGTGATAATGGGGCGGCTGAAGCTTTCTTT	CASSDNGAAEAFF
TRBV11-2	TRBJ2-7	.	.	TGTGCCAGCAGCCCCCTTCGCCCTGGGCTCTACGAGCAGTACTTC	CASSPLRPGLYEQYF
TRBV6-5	TRBJ2-7	.	TRBD2	TGTGCCAGCAGTTTACCCGGGGGGTGGGGGCAGTACTTC	CASSLPGGWGQYF
TRBV7-6	TRBJ2-3	.	TRBD2	TGTGCCAGCAGCCTAACACACCTTGGACTAGCGGGACTCACAGATACGCAGTATTTT	CASSLTHLGLAGLTDTQYF
TRBV7-9	TRBJ1-2	.	.	TGTGCCAGCAGCTTAGGGCGGTGGCGGGGGACGTCGGGCTACACCTTC	CASSLGRWRGTSGYTF
TRBV12-5	TRBJ2-5	.	TRBD1	TGTGCTAGTGCCAGACAGGGTTATGAATTCGAGACCCAGTACTTC	CASARQGYEFETQYF
TRBV4-3	TRBJ1-6	.	.	TGCGCCAGCAGCCAAGATGGGGCCGGGAATTCACCCCTCCACTTT	CASSQDGAGNSPLHF
TRBV18	TRBJ2-7	.	.	TGTGCCAGCTCACCACCGGCGGCAGGGGGGCTCTACGAGCAGTACTTC	CASSPPAAGGLYEQYF
TRBV15	TRBJ2-3	.	.	TGTGCCACCAGCAGAGATTCGTTGGGCAGCACAGATACGCAGTATTTT	CATSRDSLGSTDTQYF
TRBV13	TRBJ2-1	.	.	TGTGCCAGCAGCCAACTTGGACAGTCTGGTGAGCAGTTCTTC	CASSQLGQSGEQFF
TRBV4-1	TRBJ1-4	.	.	TGCGCCAGCAGCCTCTCTGCAACTAATGAAAAACTGTTTTTT	CASSLSATNEKLFF
TRBV25-1	TRBJ2-1	.	.	TGTGCCAGCAGTGACGGGAGTCGGGAGCAGTTCTTC	CASSDGSREQFF
TRBV7-9	TRBJ2-1	.	.	TGTGCCAGCAGCTTAGGACACAACTCCTACAATGAGCAGTTCTTC	CASSLGHNSYNEQFF
TRBV6-5	TRBJ1-6	.	.	TGTGCCAGCAGTCGACCGGGGGTAGGATCACCCCTCCACTTT	CASSRPGVGSPLHF
TRBV7-9	TRBJ2-1	.	.	TGTGCCAGCCACCCTTTCTCGCCATCCCAGACTCGCAATGAGCAGTTCTTC	CASHPFSPSQTRNEQFF
TRBV7-6	TRBJ2-1	once	TRBD1	TGTGCCAGCAGCCTCGGGACAGTAGGAAACACCTACAATGAGCAGTTCTTC	CASSLGTVGNTYNEQFF
TRBV28	TRBJ2-7	.	TRBD2	TGTGCCAGCGACCCCGGGGGGATAGGGGAGCAGTACTTC	CASDPGGIGEQYF
TRBV18	TRBJ1-1	.	TRBD1	TGTGCCAGCTCAGAGGACAGGGTCCCTAACACTGAAGCTTTCTTT	CASSEDRVPNTEAFF
TRBV3-1/TRBV3-2	TRBJ2-3	.	.	TGTGCCAGCAGCTCTCTAGGGGAAGAGGTAGATACGCAGTATTTT	CASSSLGEEVDTQYF